This TCR beta chain was documented in a study of tumor-infiltrating lymphocytes in primary liver carcinoma. CDR3 size: 15 residues. CDR1 and CDR2 (germline): SGHAT, FQNNGV. Synthesis of TCR beta cDNA was carried out from approximately 0.55 ug total RNA with a constant-region primer. A slightly modified ARM-PCR protocol with three nested multiplex PCR rounds produced these TCR beta libraries. The first two PCR rounds, roughly 10 cycles each, used TRBV1-TRBV30 forward primers and a C-beta reverse primer. TCRdb passed the multiplex PCR reads through MiXCR, listing each CDR3 protein once. Counted here are approximately 330,000 distinct CDR3 sequences, less than 70% occurring once; the ten biggest clones make up about 6.1%. For this clonotype: Germline is not matched at one junction end, which may reflect a read error.

The blood RNA (from unsorted whole blood) was obtained, and germline DNA was also extracted. J is TRBJ1-1 and V is TRBV11-2, with 9 bases that match TRBD1. The TCR originated in a man aged 40-50 years with primary liver carcinoma and hepatitis B virus infection. Sequencing was carried out using peripheral blood. CDR3 nucleotide sequence: TGTACCAGCAACTTAGGCCGACAGGGGGTTAGTGAAGCTTTCTTT. Amino acids: CTSNLGRQGVSEAFF.